This T cell receptor (beta chain) was captured in a study of control samples from healthy donors and cancer patients. The CDR3 consists of 17 residues. The J segment lost 8 bases and the V segment lost 1 base, leaving 12 bases of the junction unmatched. Germline-derived CDR1 and CDR2 are SGHTS and YDEGEE. Sequencing was performed with immunoSEQ multiplex PCR; in TCRdb, only in-frame clones are kept and a portion is missing. Of about 84,000 clones in the sample, roughly 84% were seen once. Sequenced: PBMCs. The chain combines TRBV5-8 with TRBJ2-1, with TRBD2 matching 10 bases. The origin of this receptor is a man aged 55 to 70 with head and neck cancer. The CDR3 DNA reads TGTGCCAGCAGCTTGTTTGGGCTAGCGGGAGTTAGGGATGAGCAGTTCTTC. Translated: CASSLFGLAGVRDEQFF.